This is a list of T cell receptor beta chains from one sample in a study of quantifying T cell responses using KT2 cells. In TCRdb, the UMI-ligation and nested PCR reads were re-called with MiXCR into one record per CDR3 protein. The data contain roughly 50,000 distinct CDR3 sequences, around 12% of them seen just once; the ten biggest clones take up roughly 9.5%. Sequenced sample: PBMCs spiked with cells of the T cell clone KT2. The source is a human donor. Both conserved end residues are part of each CDR3. The D gene is left open where the match is weak. Expanded clones are given a class, and other clones once, few, many or no size at all.

j_gene: TRBJ2-1; d_gene: TRBD2; abundance: few; len: 16; v_gene: TRBV2; CDR3nt: TGTGCCAGCAGGGGGGGGGTAGGAGGAGGCTACAATGAGCAGTTCTTC; CDR3aa: CASRGGVGGGYNEQFF
j_gene: TRBJ2-3; d_gene: TRBD1; abundance: .; len: 14; v_gene: TRBV28; CDR3nt: TGTGCCAGCAGTTTTGCAGGGGGCAGAGATACGCAGTATTTT; CDR3aa: CASSFAGGRDTQYF
j_gene: TRBJ2-7; d_gene: .; abundance: few; len: 11; v_gene: TRBV6-1; CDR3nt: TGTGCCAGCAGTGAAAGTACAGATGGGTACTTC; CDR3aa: CASSESTDGYF
j_gene: TRBJ2-7; d_gene: .; abundance: many; len: 12; v_gene: TRBV20-1; CDR3nt: TGCAGTGCCTTGACAGCCTCCTACGAGCAGTACTTC; CDR3aa: CSALTASYEQYF
j_gene: TRBJ1-6; d_gene: TRBD1; abundance: many; len: 14; v_gene: TRBV27; CDR3nt: TGTGCCAGCAGCCCACAGGGGGCTGATTCACCCCTCCACTTT; CDR3aa: CASSPQGADSPLHF
j_gene: TRBJ2-5; d_gene: .; abundance: .; len: 16; v_gene: TRBV6-6; CDR3nt: TGTGCCAGCAGTTACTCGATTCGGGGAGAGGGGGAGACCCAGTACTTC; CDR3aa: CASSYSIRGEGETQYF
j_gene: TRBJ1-2; d_gene: .; abundance: few; len: 14; v_gene: TRBV7-9; CDR3nt: TGTGCCAGCAGCTTAGAAATGGGTTCCGGTGGCTACACCTTC; CDR3aa: CASSLEMGSGGYTF
j_gene: TRBJ1-2; d_gene: .; abundance: many; len: 14; v_gene: TRBV7-9; CDR3nt: TGTGCCAGCGGGCGGGATGGGCTATTCTATGGCTACACCTTC; CDR3aa: CASGRDGLFYGYTF
j_gene: TRBJ1-1; d_gene: .; abundance: .; len: 14; v_gene: TRBV14; CDR3nt: TGTGCCAGCAGCCAGCCCGGCCTGAACACTGAAGCTTTCTTT; CDR3aa: CASSQPGLNTEAFF
j_gene: TRBJ2-7; d_gene: TRBD1; abundance: many; len: 12; v_gene: TRBV6-2/TRBV6-3; CDR3nt: TGTGCCAGCGAACAGGGGTGGAACGAGCAGTACTTC; CDR3aa: CASEQGWNEQYF
j_gene: TRBJ1-2; d_gene: .; abundance: few; len: 15; v_gene: TRBV2; CDR3nt: TGTGCCAGCAGGCAGGGACCCACGATTATCTATGGCTACACCTTC; CDR3aa: CASRQGPTIIYGYTF
j_gene: TRBJ1-6; d_gene: .; abundance: few; len: 14; v_gene: TRBV6-5; CDR3nt: TGTGCCAGCAGCCCAACACAGCTTAATTCACCCCTCCACTTT; CDR3aa: CASSPTQLNSPLHF
j_gene: TRBJ2-1; d_gene: TRBD2; abundance: few; len: 16; v_gene: TRBV14; CDR3nt: TGTGCCAGCAGCCAAGGTTGGGGGGGCTCCTACAATGAGCAGTTCTTC; CDR3aa: CASSQGWGGSYNEQFF
j_gene: TRBJ2-1; d_gene: TRBD2; abundance: .; len: 18; v_gene: TRBV3-1; CDR3nt: TGTGCCCGCAGCCACCCCAGGACTAGTCCCAGCTCCTACAATGAGCAGTTCTTC; CDR3aa: CARSHPRTSPSSYNEQFF
j_gene: TRBJ2-1; d_gene: TRBD2; abundance: .; len: 17; v_gene: TRBV4-2; CDR3nt: TGTGCCAGCAGCCGTGGGACTAGCAGGAGAGGTGTGAATGAGCAGTTCTTC; CDR3aa: CASSRGTSRRGVNEQFF
j_gene: TRBJ2-1; d_gene: .; abundance: .; len: 14; v_gene: TRBV3-1; CDR3nt: TGTGCCAGCAGCATCATGCACTCCTACAATGAGCAGTTCTTC; CDR3aa: CASSIMHSYNEQFF
j_gene: TRBJ2-3; d_gene: TRBD2; abundance: .; len: 15; v_gene: TRBV14; CDR3nt: TGTGCCAGCAGCCAACTAGCGGGGGGAATAGATACGCAGTATTTT; CDR3aa: CASSQLAGGIDTQYF
j_gene: TRBJ2-7; d_gene: TRBD1; abundance: few; len: 17; v_gene: TRBV20-1; CDR3nt: TGCAGTGCTAGAGTGACCGGGACAGGGGGATTACCCTACGAGCAGTACTTC; CDR3aa: CSARVTGTGGLPYEQYF
j_gene: TRBJ2-1; d_gene: .; abundance: .; len: 16; v_gene: TRBV14; CDR3nt: TGTGCCAGCAGTCGAACCCGGGGGAGCTCCTACAATGAGCAGTTCTTC; CDR3aa: CASSRTRGSSYNEQFF
j_gene: TRBJ1-2; d_gene: .; abundance: few; len: 14; v_gene: TRBV11-2; CDR3nt: TGTGCCAGCAGCTTAGAGGGCAGTCCCTATGGCTACACCTTC; CDR3aa: CASSLEGSPYGYTF
j_gene: TRBJ2-4; d_gene: .; abundance: many; len: 17; v_gene: TRBV11-2; CDR3nt: TGTGCCAGCAGCTTAGGAGGACAGCCCCTAGCCAAAAACATTCAGTACTTC; CDR3aa: CASSLGGQPLAKNIQYF
j_gene: TRBJ1-1; d_gene: .; abundance: once; len: 14; v_gene: TRBV7-6; CDR3nt: TGTGCCAGCACCCTTGATGGCAGGGACACTGAAGCTTTCTTT; CDR3aa: CASTLDGRDTEAFF
j_gene: TRBJ2-1; d_gene: .; abundance: .; len: 15; v_gene: TRBV7-6; CDR3nt: TGTGCCAGCAGCTTGAGGGGGGACAGTCACAATGAGCAGTTCTTC; CDR3aa: CASSLRGDSHNEQFF
j_gene: TRBJ2-7; d_gene: TRBD2; abundance: .; len: 14; v_gene: TRBV12-3/TRBV12-4; CDR3nt: TGTGCCAGCACCCACGGGACTATCCCCTACGAGCAGTACTTC; CDR3aa: CASTHGTIPYEQYF
j_gene: TRBJ2-1; d_gene: .; abundance: few; len: 14; v_gene: TRBV9; CDR3nt: TGTGCCAGCAGCTCCAGTGGTGGCTACAATGAGCAGTTCTTC; CDR3aa: CASSSSGGYNEQFF
j_gene: TRBJ2-3; d_gene: TRBD2; abundance: .; len: 17; v_gene: TRBV3-1; CDR3nt: TGTGCCAGCAGCCAATTCCATCGCGGGGGAAGCACAGATACGCAGTATTTT; CDR3aa: CASSQFHRGGSTDTQYF
j_gene: TRBJ2-1; d_gene: TRBD2; abundance: .; len: 14; v_gene: TRBV12-3/TRBV12-4; CDR3nt: TGTGCCAGCAACTTAGCGGGAGCGTCGAATGAGCAGTTCTTC; CDR3aa: CASNLAGASNEQFF
j_gene: TRBJ1-5; d_gene: .; abundance: many; len: 12; v_gene: TRBV24-1; CDR3nt: TGTGCCACCAGTTTCGGCGGGGGGCCCCAGCATTTT; CDR3aa: CATSFGGGPQHF
j_gene: TRBJ2-7; d_gene: TRBD1; abundance: .; len: 15; v_gene: TRBV10-3; CDR3nt: TGTGCCATCAGTGAGGGGACAGACCGACTCGACGAGCAGTACTTC; CDR3aa: CAISEGTDRLDEQYF
j_gene: TRBJ1-1; d_gene: TRBD1; abundance: .; len: 11; v_gene: TRBV24-1; CDR3nt: TGTGCCACCAGCCGACAGGGTGAAGCTTTCTTT; CDR3aa: CATSRQGEAFF
j_gene: TRBJ2-7; d_gene: .; abundance: .; len: 13; v_gene: TRBV11-2; CDR3nt: TGTGCCAGCAGCTTAAACCCCCCCTACGAGCAGTACTTC; CDR3aa: CASSLNPPYEQYF
j_gene: TRBJ1-1; d_gene: .; abundance: .; len: 13; v_gene: TRBV7-8; CDR3nt: TGTGCCAGCAGCGCGACATGGATAACTGAAGCTTTCTTT; CDR3aa: CASSATWITEAFF
j_gene: TRBJ2-7; d_gene: .; abundance: many; len: 17; v_gene: TRBV11-3; CDR3nt: TGTGCCAGCAGCTTAGATGATATATTCGGGCCCTCCTACGAGCAGTACTTC; CDR3aa: CASSLDDIFGPSYEQYF
j_gene: TRBJ1-2; d_gene: TRBD1; abundance: .; len: 14; v_gene: TRBV5-1; CDR3nt: TGCGCCAGCAGCTTGGCGGAACAGGGGTATGGCTACACCTTC; CDR3aa: CASSLAEQGYGYTF
j_gene: TRBJ1-1; d_gene: .; abundance: few; len: 13; v_gene: TRBV3-1; CDR3nt: TGTGCCAGCAGCCGCTTTAGGGGTGCTGAAGCTTTCTTT; CDR3aa: CASSRFRGAEAFF
j_gene: TRBJ2-3; d_gene: .; abundance: many; len: 15; v_gene: TRBV20-1; CDR3nt: TGCAGTGCTAGGGAATACCAGAAGACTCGAGGGACGCAGTATTTT; CDR3aa: CSAREYQKTRGTQYF
j_gene: TRBJ2-4; d_gene: TRBD2; abundance: .; len: 14; v_gene: TRBV2; CDR3nt: TGTGCCAGCAGGCCCGGGACTAGCAAAAACATTCAGTACTTC; CDR3aa: CASRPGTSKNIQYF
j_gene: TRBJ2-7; d_gene: TRBD1; abundance: many; len: 14; v_gene: TRBV4-1; CDR3nt: TGCGCCAGCAGCCCCACAGGGGCCTCCTACGAGCAGTACTTC; CDR3aa: CASSPTGASYEQYF
j_gene: TRBJ1-2; d_gene: TRBD1; abundance: few; len: 16; v_gene: TRBV12-3/TRBV12-4; CDR3nt: TGTGCCAGCAGTAACCACGGACAGGGGACTAACTATGGCTACACCTTC; CDR3aa: CASSNHGQGTNYGYTF